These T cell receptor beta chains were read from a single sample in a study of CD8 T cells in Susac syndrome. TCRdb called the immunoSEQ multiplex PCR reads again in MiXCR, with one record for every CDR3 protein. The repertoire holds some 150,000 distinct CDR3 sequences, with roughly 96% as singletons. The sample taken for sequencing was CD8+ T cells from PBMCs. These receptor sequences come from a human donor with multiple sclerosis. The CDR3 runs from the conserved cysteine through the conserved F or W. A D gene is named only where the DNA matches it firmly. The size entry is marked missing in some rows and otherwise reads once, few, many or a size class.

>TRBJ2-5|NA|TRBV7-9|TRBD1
CASSLWTGGLGETQYF
TGTGCCAGCAGCCTTTGGACAGGGGGCTTGGGAGAGACCCAGTACTTC
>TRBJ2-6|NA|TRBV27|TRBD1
CASSHRGPSSGANVLTF
TGTGCCAGCAGTCACAGGGGCCCTAGCTCTGGGGCCAACGTCCTGACTTTC
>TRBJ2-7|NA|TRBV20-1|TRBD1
CSARDGTGSPEQYF
TGCAGTGCTAGAGACGGGACAGGGTCCCCCGAGCAGTACTTC
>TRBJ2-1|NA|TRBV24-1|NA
CATSDLNGNEQFF
TGTGCCACCAGTGATTTAAATGGCAATGAGCAGTTCTTC
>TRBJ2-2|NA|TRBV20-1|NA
CSARRGTGELFF
TGCAGTGCCCGCAGAGGGACCGGGGAGCTGTTTTTT
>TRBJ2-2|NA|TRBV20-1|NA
CSARPTNTGELFF
TGCAGTGCTAGGCCTACGAACACCGGGGAGCTGTTTTTT
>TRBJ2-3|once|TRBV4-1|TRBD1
CASSQWTGQDTQYF
TGCGCCAGCAGCCAATGGACAGGCCAAGATACGCAGTATTTT
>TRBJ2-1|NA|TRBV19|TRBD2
CASSPSGGPYEQFF
TGTGCCAGTAGTCCCTCGGGGGGGCCGTATGAGCAGTTCTTC
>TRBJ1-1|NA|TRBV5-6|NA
CASSLGLTREAFF
TGTGCCAGCAGCTTGGGTTTGACCCGGGAAGCTTTCTTT
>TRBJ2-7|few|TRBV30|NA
CAWSVLDDEQYF
TGTGCCTGGAGTGTTCTAGATGACGAGCAGTACTTC
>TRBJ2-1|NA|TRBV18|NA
CASSSNIGGYYNEQFF
TGTGCCAGCTCATCAAACATAGGGGGGTACTACAATGAGCAGTTCTTC
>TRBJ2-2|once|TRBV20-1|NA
CNARGGTGELFF
TGCAATGCTAGGGGAGGCACCGGGGAGCTGTTTTTT
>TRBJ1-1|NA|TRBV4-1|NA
CASSQDPAVNTEAFF
TGCGCCAGCAGCCAAGATCCGGCAGTTAACACTGAAGCTTTCTTT
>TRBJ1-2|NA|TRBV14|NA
CASSQAREGVPGYTF
TGTGCCAGCAGCCAAGCCCGGGAAGGGGTCCCTGGCTACACCTTC
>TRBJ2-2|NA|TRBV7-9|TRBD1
CASSPTGESGELFF
TGTGCCAGCAGCCCCACAGGGGAGAGCGGGGAGCTGTTTTTT
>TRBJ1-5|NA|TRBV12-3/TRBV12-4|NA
CASSLANQPQHF
TGTGCCAGCAGTTTAGCTAATCAGCCCCAGCATTTT
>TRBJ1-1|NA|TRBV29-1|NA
CSVEEGRANTEAFF
TGCAGCGTTGAAGAGGGACGGGCGAACACTGAAGCTTTCTTT
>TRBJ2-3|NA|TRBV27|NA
CASSLIGISFTDTQYF
TGTGCCAGCAGTTTAATAGGGATTTCCTTCACAGATACGCAGTATTTT
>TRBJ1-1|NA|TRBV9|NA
CASNSGLMNTEAFF
TGTGCCAGCAACTCGGGACTGATGAACACTGAAGCTTTCTTT
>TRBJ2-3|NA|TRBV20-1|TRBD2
CSAIPEAGGPDTQYF
TGCAGTGCTATCCCTGAGGCGGGGGGGCCAGATACGCAGTATTTT